This T cell receptor (beta chain) was sequenced during a study of shared clonotypes between healthy human individuals. Study findings and constraints: Owing to a small donor count, the genetic and exposure-history diversity represented was limited.

Concerning this clone itself: Its matching antigen is unknown.

Generated by immunoSEQ multiplex PCR, the TCRdb table keeps only in-frame clones and is missing some. Of some 1 million clones listed, roughly 80% were seen once; the top ten hold less than 1.5%. With V trimmed by 9 bases and J by 5 bases, 8 bases remained unmatched. Germline loops: CDR1 LNHNV, CDR2 YYDKDF (reference sequence). CDR3 length: 15 residues. The receptor was derived from a young man in good health. The rearrangement joins TRBV15 to TRBJ2-6; 9 bases agree with TRBD2. The sample consisted of memory CD4+ T cells sorted from blood. Subset reported: CD45RA-negative fraction. The CDR3 coding sequence is TGTGCCACTGAGCGGGGGGACGGGTGGGCCAACGTCCTGACTTTC. This translates into CATERGDGWANVLTF.